The 27 T cell receptor beta chains presented below share a single source sample, sequenced in a study of T-cell reconstitution after alpha-beta-depleted transplantation in children. Unique molecular identifiers were built into the TCRbeta library. TCRdb reprocessed the PCR reads via MiXCR and lists one record per CDR3 protein. The sample contains about 580,000 distinct CDR3 sequences, 25% to 30% of which appear only once. The starting material was PBMCs, obtained before TCRalphabeta/CD19-depleted stem cell transplant. These receptors were obtained from a boy less than two years old with Wiskott-Aldrich syndrome, due to receive a stem cell transplant.

The chain joins TRBV7-2 to TRBJ2-4; perhaps D is TRBD1 or TRBD2 (5 bases each). Between the trimmed V and J ends, which lost 1 base and 5 bases, there was a span of 12 bases. Germline assignment: CDR1 SGHTA and CDR2 FQGNSA. The CDR3 runs 15 residues. Here the CDR3 DNA reads TGTGCCAGCAGCTTAGATGGGGGTCGGGAAAACATTCAGTACTTC. This translates into CASSLDGGRENIQYF.

The V and J genes are TRBV5-5 and TRBJ2-7, with 12 bases fitting TRBD2. Germline V CDR1 and CDR2: SGHKS, YYEKEE (reference sequence). Trimming at V came to 1 base and at J to 3 bases, leaving 5 bases not matched to a gene. This CDR3 region has 16 residues. In nucleotides, the CDR3 is TGTGCCAGCAGCTTGTCGGCTAGCGGGAGGGTCTACGAGCAGTACTTC. Protein: CASSLSASGRVYEQYF.

This rearrangement joins TRBV4-2 to TRBJ2-1, with TRBD2 matching 10 bases. Germline trimming cut 4 bases from V and 0 bases from J; bases unmatched to any gene: 12. The CDR3 loop spans 19 amino acids. Germline CDR1 and CDR2: LGHNA and YNFKEQ. The CDR3 nucleotides are TGTGCCAGCAGCCGCCAACCCCGGGCTAGCGGGAGCTCCTACAATGAGCAGTTCTTC. This sequence encodes CASSRQPRASGSSYNEQFF.

This clonotype was picked up a small number of times. The chain combines TRBV12-3 or TRBV12-4 with TRBJ1-6; tentatively, D is TRBD1 (6 bases). The CDR3 consists of 15 residues. The V gene lost 7 bases and the J gene lost 6 bases, with 16 bases spanning the gap. CDR3 DNA sequence: TGTGCCAGCAACCCAGGGAAGGGGGTTAATTCACCCCTCCACTTT. Its protein is CASNPGKGVNSPLHF.

This rearrangement joins TRBV7-2 to TRBJ2-3; D perhaps matches TRBD2 (6 bases). The CDR3 runs to 16 residues. V shed 1 base and J shed 2 bases, with 13 bases lying between them. Per the germline V gene, CDR1 is SGHTA and CDR2 is FQGNSA. Here the CDR3 reads CASSLGASGYTDTQYF. CDR3 in DNA: TGTGCCAGCAGCTTAGGTGCCAGCGGGTACACAGATACGCAGTATTTT.

The V call is TRBV5-1, the J call TRBJ2-1, with 10 bases fitting TRBD2. The CDR3 loop spans 15 amino acids. V dropped 5 bases and J dropped 7; count of bases not matched to a gene: 9. Germline V lookup: CDR1 SGHRS, CDR2 YFSETQ. CDR3 nucleotide sequence: TGCGCCAGCAGTTATGACGGGACTAGCGTGAATGAGCAGTTCTTC. Protein product: CASSYDGTSVNEQFF.

This clonotype was seen more than once but under ten times. V gene TRBV12-3 or TRBV12-4 combines with J gene TRBJ2-3, with D possibly matching TRBD2 (6 bases). Trimming cost V 7 bases and J 4 bases, with 21 bases left between them. The CDR3 length is 16 residues. As DNA, the CDR3 is TGTGCCAGCACCCGTTCCGGGAGTAATGTCGCAGATACGCAGTATTTT. This encodes CASTRSGSNVADTQYF.

This clonotype has a handful of counts. The chain recombines TRBV24-1 with TRBJ2-1, with 7 bases identical to TRBD1. Germline values: CDR1 KGHDR, CDR2 SFDVKD. The CDR3 extends over 16 amino acids. The trim removed 3 bases at V and 5 bases at J, leaving 9 bases unmatched. CDR3 coding DNA: TGTGCCACCAGTGATCAAAAGACAGGGTTTAACAATGAGCAGTTCTTC. Residues: CATSDQKTGFNNEQFF.

This chain joins TRBV11-2 and TRBJ2-4, with a weak D call TRBD2 (5 bases). This CDR3 has 12 residues. Germline V gene data show CDR1 as SGHAT and CDR2 as FQNNGV. Between the trimmed V and J ends, which lost 4 bases and 12 bases, there was a span of 13 bases. CDR3: CASSSNPGSQYF. The CDR3, as DNA: TGTGCCAGCAGCTCCAACCCGGGAAGTCAGTACTTC.

This clonotype showed up just a few times. J is TRBJ1-1 and V is TRBV29-1; D possibly corresponds to TRBD1 (5 bases). Per the germline V gene, CDR1 is SQVTM and CDR2 is ANQGSEA. CDR3 length: 13 amino acids. The ends were cut back, 6 bases at V and 5 bases at J, with 16 bases in the middle. The CDR3 region is CSVASGPRTEAFF. CDR3 sequence (DNA): TGCAGCGTGGCCTCGGGACCGAGGACTGAAGCTTTCTTT.

This clonotype was seen only a few times. J is TRBJ1-3 and V is TRBV5-6, with D hard to call. V was pared by 1 base and J by 4 bases, with 9 bases between. The CDR3 contains 14 residues. Germline lookup yields CDR1 SGHDT and CDR2 YYEEEE. The CDR3 loop is CASSLWAAGNTIYF. The CDR3 bases are TGTGCCAGCAGCTTGTGGGCTGCCGGAAACACCATATATTTT.

The chain recombines TRBV7-8 with TRBJ1-5, with 12 positions matching TRBD1. The V segment lost 5 bases and the J segment 4 bases; nucleotides outside the gene matches: 3. Germline lookup yields CDR1 SGHVS and CDR2 FQNEAQ. The CDR3 runs to 15 residues. CDR3 sequence reads: CASSRDRGRNQPQHF. The CDR3 DNA reads as TGTGCCAGCAGCCGGGACAGGGGGCGGAATCAGCCCCAGCATTTT.

As for this clonotype: Germline is not matched at one junction end, which may reflect a read error. This sequence joins TRBV27 and TRBJ2-7; 8 nucleotides align to TRBD2. Germline V gene data show CDR1 as MNHEY and CDR2 as SMNVEV (reference sequence). This CDR3 has 16 residues. The CDR3 loop is CASIGTGTSDTYDQYF. The CDR3 DNA reads as TGTGCCAGCATTGGTACCGGGACTAGTGATACCTACGACCAGTACTTC.

The table lists this clonotype with a few counts. The CDR3 sequence: CASGRTDNSPLHF. The CDR3 DNA is TGTGCCAGTGGGCGGACAGACAATTCACCCCTCCACTTT. The rearrangement uses TRBV19 and TRBJ1-6, with TRBD1 as a possible D gene (6 bases). V lost 8 bases and J 7 bases, leaving 12 bases between the germline ends. This CDR3 is 13 amino acids long. Germline CDR1 is LNHDA and CDR2 is SQIVND (reference sequence).

In its sample, this clonotype was seen a few times. V usage is TRBV14 and J usage is TRBJ1-4; no definite D call. V was clipped by 1 base and J by 6 bases, with 18 bases between them. This CDR3 has 17 amino acids. Per the germline V gene, CDR1 is SGHDN and CDR2 is FVKESK. Here the CDR3 reads CASSQGARPIGDEKLFF. DNA of the CDR3: TGTGCCAGCAGCCAAGGAGCCCGACCAATCGGGGATGAAAAACTGTTTTTT. Combining the CDR3 with reference TRBV14 and TRBJ1-4 gives the whole variable domain EAGVTQFPSHSVIEKGQTVTLRCDPISGHDNLYWYRRVMGKEIKFLLHFVKESKQDESGMPNNRFLAERTGGTYSTLKVQPAELEDSGVYFCASSQGARPIGDEKLFFGSGTQLSVL.

The chain uses TRBV18 and TRBJ1-4; D gene uncertain. The CDR3 runs 13 residues. Germline V CDR1 and CDR2: KGHSH, LQKENI. Trimming took 1 base from V and 8 from J, leaving 8 bases between them. The CDR3 spells CASSPRALEKLFF. The CDR3 DNA reads TGTGCCAGCTCACCACGGGCTCTCGAAAAACTGTTTTTT.

V is TRBV20-1 and J is TRBJ2-1, with D maybe TRBD1 (5 bases). The CDR3 runs to 13 residues. Germline V gene sequence: CDR1 DFQATT, CDR2 SNEGSKA (reference sequence). The V and J ends lost 3 bases and 7 bases respectively, with 13 bases between them. The CDR3 coding sequence is TGCAGTGCTAGCAGGGTTTATAATAATGAGCAGTTCTTC. Translating gives CSASRVYNNEQFF.

This clonotype was picked up a small number of times. The chain combines TRBV27 with TRBJ2-7; 13 bases map to TRBD2. Per germline, CDR1 MNHEY and CDR2 SMNVEV (reference sequence). This CDR3 contains 16 residues. Unmatched junction bases numbered 9, after V lost 10 bases and J lost 0 bases. CDR3 residues: CATQALAGGRSYEQYF. CDR3 bases: TGTGCCACCCAGGCACTAGCGGGAGGGCGCTCCTACGAGCAGTACTTC.

The sample holds a few counts of this clonotype. The chain combines TRBV5-6 with TRBJ2-1; D could derive from TRBD1 or TRBD2 (5 bases each). CDR1 and CDR2 (germline): SGHDT, YYEEEE. CDR3 length equals 16 residues. Trimming pared 4 bases from V and 2 bases from J, leaving 16 bases between. CDR3: CASSLYGAPAYNEQFF. CDR3 in DNA: TGTGCCAGCAGCCTATACGGGGCCCCAGCCTACAATGAGCAGTTCTTC.

This sequence joins TRBV12-3 or TRBV12-4 and TRBJ2-7, with a possible D match to TRBD1 (6 bases). Trimming stripped 3 bases from V and 6 bases from J, with 18 bases between. The CDR3 is made up of 15 amino acids. The CDR3 region is CASSLWTAEAGEQYF. In DNA form, the CDR3 reads TGTGCCAGCAGTTTGTGGACAGCGGAGGCGGGCGAGCAGTACTTC.

The chain employs TRBV29-1 and TRBJ2-3; 9 nucleotides match TRBD2. The CDR3 length is 16 residues. Germline CDR1 reads SQVTM; CDR2 reads ANQGSEA. The ends lost 6 bases at V and 0 bases at J; junction bases unmatched: 10. As DNA, the CDR3 is TGCAGCGTCGAGGGACACCTAGCGGGAAGCACAGATACGCAGTATTTT. As protein: CSVEGHLAGSTDTQYF.

The V gene is TRBV10-3, the J gene TRBJ2-5, with 7 positions matching TRBD1. The CDR3 has 15 residues. Germline lookup yields CDR1 ENHRY and CDR2 SYGVKD. V was clipped by 3 bases and J by 2 bases; unmatched bases: 6. For the CDR3, the DNA is TGTGCCATCAGTGATGCCGGGACAGCACAAGAGACCCAGTACTTC. This gives the protein CAISDAGTAQETQYF.

This chain connects TRBV5-1 to TRBJ2-1; the D gene is possibly TRBD2 (6 bases). V dropped 4 bases and J dropped 6 bases, with 14 bases sitting between them. The CDR3 has 14 residues. Germline values: CDR1 SGHRS, CDR2 YFSETQ. CDR3 sequence reads: CASSTGESTNEQFF. The CDR3 DNA is TGCGCCAGCAGCACGGGGGAGTCTACCAATGAGCAGTTCTTC.

In its sample, this clonotype was seen many times. The CDR3 spells CASSLGLGDGYTF. DNA for the CDR3: TGTGCCAGCAGCTTAGGCCTAGGGGATGGCTACACCTTC. This rearrangement joins TRBV7-6 to TRBJ1-2; D is possibly TRBD1 (5 bases). The germline V and J ends were trimmed by 1 base and 6 bases, with 9 bases remaining between them. In germline, CDR1 is SGHVS, CDR2 FNYEAQ. The CDR3 contains 13 residues.

V and J are TRBV20-1 and TRBJ1-2; TRBD1 agrees at 8 bases. Trimming took 0 bases from V and 7 from J; bases not matched to a gene: 4. The CDR3 is 13 amino acids. Germline CDR1 DFQATT, CDR2 SNEGSKA (reference sequence). This chain's CDR3 is CSARDPTGAGYTF. The CDR3 coding sequence is TGCAGTGCTAGAGATCCGACAGGGGCTGGCTACACCTTC.

This clonotype appeared a few times. J is TRBJ1-5 and V is TRBV20-1; 7 nucleotides align to TRBD1. From germline, CDR1 is DFQATT and CDR2 SNEGSKA (reference sequence). The J segment lost 2 bases and the V segment lost 5 bases, leaving 3 bases of the junction unmatched. The CDR3 is 13 amino acids. CDR3 coding DNA: TGCAGTGCTGTAGACAGGGGCAATCAGCCCCAGCATTTT. Translation gives CSAVDRGNQPQHF.

The chain has TRBV5-1 and TRBJ2-3; 7 bases are shared with TRBD2. V lost 4 bases to trimming and J lost 2 bases; unmatched junction nucleotides: 13. Germline lookup yields CDR1 SGHRS and CDR2 YFSETQ. The CDR3 is made up of 17 amino acids. The chain's CDR3 is CASSPGGGRWITDTQYF. CDR3 nucleotide sequence: TGCGCCAGCAGCCCGGGGGGAGGACGGTGGATCACAGATACGCAGTATTTT.